This TCR beta chain is drawn from a study of blood T cells in healthy people across ages. Study information: About one barcoded beta molecule per two T cells was captured by template switching. Whole-study results and caveats: Across samples, TCR beta diversity tracked strongly with naive T cell percentage.

Per sample, a minimum of 6.5 million PBMCs were isolated. This clonotype came up a few times. The antigen is not known. With 1 base clipped from V and 1 base from J, the junction kept 7 bases outside the gene matches. The CDR3 has 17 residues. The germline CDR1 and CDR2 sequences are SEHNR and FQNEAQ (reference sequence). For the second PCR, which ran for about 7 to 11 cycles, a sample-barcoded 5' primer and a J-beta primer mix were used. Each CDR3 protein gets one entry after TCRdb re-called the 5' RACE reads with MiXCR. The table includes roughly 680,000 distinct CDR3 sequences, over 40% detected once.

Sequenced sample: blood. The rearrangement uses TRBV7-9 and TRBJ2-1; 7 bases fit TRBD1. This TCR came from a woman of 80 years or more in good health. The CDR3 reads CASSLVRGPESYNEQFF. The DNA of the CDR3 is TGTGCCAGCAGCTTAGTTAGGGGGCCAGAGTCCTACAATGAGCAGTTCTTC.